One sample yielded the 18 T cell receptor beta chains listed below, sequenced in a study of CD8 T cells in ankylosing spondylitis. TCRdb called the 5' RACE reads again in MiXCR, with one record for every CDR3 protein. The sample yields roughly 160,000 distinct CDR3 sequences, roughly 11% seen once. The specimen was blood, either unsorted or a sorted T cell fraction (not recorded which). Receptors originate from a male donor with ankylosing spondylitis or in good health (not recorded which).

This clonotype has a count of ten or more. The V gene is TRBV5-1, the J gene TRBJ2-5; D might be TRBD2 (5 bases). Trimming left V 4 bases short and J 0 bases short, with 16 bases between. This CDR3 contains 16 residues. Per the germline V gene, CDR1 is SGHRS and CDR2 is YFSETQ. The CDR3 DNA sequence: TGCGCCAGCAGCCATGTTGACTATCCGTACCAAGAGACCCAGTACTTC. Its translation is CASSHVDYPYQETQYF. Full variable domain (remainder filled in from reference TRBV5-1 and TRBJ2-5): KAGVTQTPRYLIKTRGQQVTLSCSPISGHRSVSWYQQTPGQGLQFLFEYFSETQRNKGNFPGRFSGRQFSNSRSEMNVSTLELGDSALYLCASSHVDYPYQETQYFGPGTRLLVL.

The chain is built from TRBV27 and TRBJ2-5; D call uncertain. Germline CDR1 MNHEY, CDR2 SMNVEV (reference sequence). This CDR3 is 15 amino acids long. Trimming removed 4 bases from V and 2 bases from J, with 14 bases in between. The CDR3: CASSSSPLLQETQYF. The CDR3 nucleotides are TGTGCCAGCAGTTCCAGTCCTCTACTGCAAGAGACCCAGTACTTC.

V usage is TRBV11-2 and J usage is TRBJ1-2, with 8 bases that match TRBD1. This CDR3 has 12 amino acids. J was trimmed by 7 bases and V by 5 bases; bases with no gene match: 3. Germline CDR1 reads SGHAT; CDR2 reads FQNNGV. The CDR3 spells CASSLGQAGYTF. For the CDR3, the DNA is TGTGCCAGCAGCCTGGGACAGGCTGGCTACACCTTC.

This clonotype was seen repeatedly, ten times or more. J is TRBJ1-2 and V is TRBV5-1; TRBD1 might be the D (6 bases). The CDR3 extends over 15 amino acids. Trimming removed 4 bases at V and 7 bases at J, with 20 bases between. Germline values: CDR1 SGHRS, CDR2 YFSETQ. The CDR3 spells CASSISGGAHSGYTF. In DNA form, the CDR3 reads TGCGCCAGCAGCATCTCCGGGGGCGCGCACAGTGGCTACACCTTC.

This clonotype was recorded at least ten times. DNA of the CDR3: TGCGCCAGCAGCCAAGTCTTCGGGAGCGGGGATGAAATTATTCAGGGGAACACAGATACGCAGTATTTT. Amino acid sequence: CASSQVFGSGDEIIQGNTDTQYF. V and J are TRBV4-3 and TRBJ2-3; D is possibly TRBD2 (7 bases). Germline CDR1 LGHNA, CDR2 YSLEER. The CDR3 is made up of 23 amino acids. The V gene lost 1 base and the J gene lost 2 bases, with 34 bases spanning the gap.

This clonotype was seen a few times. This CDR3 reads CASSVGGGGVSGELFF. As DNA, the CDR3 is TGTGCCAGCAGCGTAGGAGGCGGGGGGGTTTCCGGGGAGCTGTTTTTT. The J gene is TRBJ2-2, the V gene TRBV9; 9 bases line up with TRBD2. The CDR3 covers 16 residues. The germline V gene encodes CDR1 SGDLS and CDR2 YYNGEE. V shed 0 bases, J shed 6 bases, and the junction held 6 bases outside the gene matches.

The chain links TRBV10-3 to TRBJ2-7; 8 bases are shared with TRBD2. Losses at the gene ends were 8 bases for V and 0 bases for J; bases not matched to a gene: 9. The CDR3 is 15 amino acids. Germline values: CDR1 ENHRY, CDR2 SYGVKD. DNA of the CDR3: TGTGCCATCCAAATAGCGGGATTCCCCTCCTACGAGCAGTACTTC. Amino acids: CAIQIAGFPSYEQYF.

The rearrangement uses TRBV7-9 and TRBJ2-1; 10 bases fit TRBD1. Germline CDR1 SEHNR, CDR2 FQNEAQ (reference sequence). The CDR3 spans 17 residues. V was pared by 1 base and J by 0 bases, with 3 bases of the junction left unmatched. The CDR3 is CASSLGTGGASYNEQFF. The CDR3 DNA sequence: TGTGCCAGCAGCTTAGGGACAGGGGGGGCCTCCTACAATGAGCAGTTCTTC.

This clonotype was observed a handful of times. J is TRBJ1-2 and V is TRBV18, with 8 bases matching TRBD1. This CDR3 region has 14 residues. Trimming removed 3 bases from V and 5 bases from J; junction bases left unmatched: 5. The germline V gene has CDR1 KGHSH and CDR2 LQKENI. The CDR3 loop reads CASSPDRVQYGYTF. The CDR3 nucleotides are TGTGCCAGCTCACCGGACAGGGTTCAATATGGCTACACCTTC.

Here the CDR3 DNA reads TGCAGCGTTGACGAGGGCGGCTATGGCTACACCTTC. Protein: CSVDEGGYGYTF. The chain has TRBV29-1 and TRBJ1-2; D gene ambiguous. Germline V gene data show CDR1 as SQVTM and CDR2 as ANQGSEA. V was cut by 3 bases and J by 4 bases, with 9 bases left in between. The CDR3 is made up of 12 amino acids.

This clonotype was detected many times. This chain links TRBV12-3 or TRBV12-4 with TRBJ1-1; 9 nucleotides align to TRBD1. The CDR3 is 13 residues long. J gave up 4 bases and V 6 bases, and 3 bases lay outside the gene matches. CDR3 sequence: CASSRQGGTEAFF. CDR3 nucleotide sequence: TGTGCCAGCAGCCGACAGGGGGGCACTGAAGCTTTCTTT.

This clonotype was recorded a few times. CDR3 sequence: CASSGGFTGELFF. CDR3 in DNA: TGTGCCAGCAGTGGGGGCTTCACCGGGGAGCTGTTTTTT. The chain carries TRBV9 and TRBJ2-2, with D perhaps TRBD1 (6 bases). The CDR3 runs to 13 residues. In germline, CDR1 is SGDLS, CDR2 YYNGEE. The V gene lost 5 bases and the J gene lost 4 bases, with 9 bases spanning the gap. The complete variable domain, with remaining parts taken from reference TRBV9 and TRBJ2-2, reads DSGVTQTPKHLITATGQRVTLRCSPRSGDLSVYWYQQSLDQGLQFLIQYYNGEERAKGNILERFSAQQFPDLHSELNLSSLELGDSALYFCASSGGFTGELFFGEGSRLTVL.

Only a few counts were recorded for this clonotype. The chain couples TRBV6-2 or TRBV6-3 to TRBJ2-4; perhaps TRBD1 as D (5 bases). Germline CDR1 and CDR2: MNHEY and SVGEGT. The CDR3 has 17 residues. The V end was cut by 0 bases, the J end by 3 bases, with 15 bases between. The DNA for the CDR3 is TGTGCCAGCAGTTACTCTATCCAGGGTTTAGACAAAAACATTCAGTACTTC. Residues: CASSYSIQGLDKNIQYF.

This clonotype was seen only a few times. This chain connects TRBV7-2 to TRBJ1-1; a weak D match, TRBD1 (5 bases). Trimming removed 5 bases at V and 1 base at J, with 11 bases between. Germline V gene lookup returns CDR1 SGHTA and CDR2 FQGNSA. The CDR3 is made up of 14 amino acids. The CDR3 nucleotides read TGTGCCAGCAGCCCGGGACCGTCGAACACTGAAGCTTTCTTT. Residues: CASSPGPSNTEAFF.

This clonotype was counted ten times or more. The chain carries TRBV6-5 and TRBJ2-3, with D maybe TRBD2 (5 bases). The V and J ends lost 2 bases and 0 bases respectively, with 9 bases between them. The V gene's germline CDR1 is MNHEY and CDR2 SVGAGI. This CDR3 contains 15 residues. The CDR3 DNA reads TGTGCCAGCAGTTACACACTAGGTAGCACAGATACGCAGTATTTT. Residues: CASSYTLGSTDTQYF.

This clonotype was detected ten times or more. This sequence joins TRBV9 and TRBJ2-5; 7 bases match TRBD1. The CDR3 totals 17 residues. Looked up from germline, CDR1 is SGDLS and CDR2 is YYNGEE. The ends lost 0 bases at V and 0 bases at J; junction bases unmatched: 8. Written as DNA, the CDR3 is TGTGCCAGCAGCGTAGCATTTGACAGGGCCCACCAAGAGACCCAGTACTTC. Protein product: CASSVAFDRAHQETQYF.

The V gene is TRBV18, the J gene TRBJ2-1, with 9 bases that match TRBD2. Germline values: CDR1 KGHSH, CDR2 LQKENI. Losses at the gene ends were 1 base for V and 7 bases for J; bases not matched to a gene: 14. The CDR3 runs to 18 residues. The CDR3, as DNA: TGTGCCAGCTCACCACGGGGTAGCGGGGGATTAAGGCAAAATGAGCAGTTCTTC. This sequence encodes CASSPRGSGGLRQNEQFF.

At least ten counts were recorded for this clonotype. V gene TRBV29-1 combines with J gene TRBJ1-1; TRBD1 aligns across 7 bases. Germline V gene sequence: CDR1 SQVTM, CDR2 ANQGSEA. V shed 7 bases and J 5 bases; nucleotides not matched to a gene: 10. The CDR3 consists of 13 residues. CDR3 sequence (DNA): TGCAGCGCAGAGGGGGCTGGGATAACTGAAGCTTTCTTT. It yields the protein CSAEGAGITEAFF. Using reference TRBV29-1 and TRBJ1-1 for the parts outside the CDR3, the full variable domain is SAVISQKPSRDICQRGTSLTIQCQVDSQVTMMFWYRQQPGQSLTLIATANQGSEATYESGFVIDKFPISRPNLTFSTLTVSNMSPEDSSIYLCSAEGAGITEAFFGQGTRLTVV.